The rows below give T cell receptor beta chains drawn from one sample of a study of response to subunit inactivated influenza vaccine. TCRdb independently ran MiXCR on the RT-PCR reads; one entry per CDR3 protein. The repertoire holds approximately 520,000 distinct CDR3 sequences, 25% seen once, with 1.5% to 2% in the top ten. This specimen consisted of CD4+ T cells sorted from PBMCs, obtained 5 days after vaccination. These receptors were obtained from a man aged 45-65 years who received an inactivated influenza vaccine. Both conserved end residues are part of each CDR3. Each record gives: V gene, clone size, CDR3 length, D gene, J gene, CDR3 protein. The D gene is left open where the match is weak. Clone size appears in some rows only: once, few, many, or a class for an expanded clone.

>TRBV20-1|many|11|TRBD1|TRBJ1-2
CTSGQGDGYTF
>TRBV4-1|once|14|TRBD1|TRBJ2-2
CASMRTGFSGELFF
>TRBV7-2|.|15|.|TRBJ2-1
CASSSPSQGDPEQFF
>TRBV4-1|few|16|.|TRBJ2-2
CASSQGGWRRTGELFF
>TRBV6-2/TRBV6-3|.|15|.|TRBJ2-7
CASNHSPLFSYEQYF
>TRBV7-9|few|15|.|TRBJ2-5
CASSLGGVYQETQYF
>TRBV4-2|few|15|.|TRBJ2-1
CASSQGGARKDEQFF
>TRBV10-3|few|17|.|TRBJ2-6
CAISAWGHQGGANVLTF
>TRBV4-2|few|17|TRBD2|TRBJ2-3
CASSQEVQAGTTDTQYF
>TRBV11-1|few|18|TRBD2|TRBJ2-1
CASSTRTSRTRSYNEQFF
>TRBV5-1|.|15|.|TRBJ1-4
CASSLAGTPYEKLFF
>TRBV11-2|few|15|TRBD1|TRBJ2-7
CASSFFRGSTYEQYF
>TRBV3-1|few|16|.|TRBJ2-2
CASSPIGTANTGELFF
>TRBV6-2/TRBV6-3|few|16|.|TRBJ1-5
CASSSGAEGSNQPQHF
>TRBV12-3/TRBV12-4|.|16|.|TRBJ2-1
CASSLGGRVVVNEQFF
>TRBV14|few|15|.|TRBJ2-2
CASSQSGLGTGELFF
>TRBV12-3/TRBV12-4|.|15|.|TRBJ1-1
CASSRSTWENTEAFF
>TRBV29-1|.|14|.|TRBJ1-5
CSVQEGGLGQPQHF
>TRBV3-1|many|12|.|TRBJ2-7
CASSQGGREQYF
>TRBV28|.|12|TRBD1|TRBJ2-3
CAARQGADTQYF
>TRBV7-2|.|16|TRBD1|TRBJ2-5
CASSLGGQGAAETQYF
>TRBV25-1|.|15|.|TRBJ1-6
CASSESRPVDSPLHF
>TRBV6-5|many|16|.|TRBJ1-4
CASSYSTGNRNEKLFF
>TRBV6-2/TRBV6-3|.|15|TRBD2|TRBJ2-1
CASSHRSGGASEQFF
>TRBV7-2|many|14|.|TRBJ1-1
CASSFGRANTEAFF
>TRBV20-1|few|17|.|TRBJ2-5
CSARGADYQLGGETQYF